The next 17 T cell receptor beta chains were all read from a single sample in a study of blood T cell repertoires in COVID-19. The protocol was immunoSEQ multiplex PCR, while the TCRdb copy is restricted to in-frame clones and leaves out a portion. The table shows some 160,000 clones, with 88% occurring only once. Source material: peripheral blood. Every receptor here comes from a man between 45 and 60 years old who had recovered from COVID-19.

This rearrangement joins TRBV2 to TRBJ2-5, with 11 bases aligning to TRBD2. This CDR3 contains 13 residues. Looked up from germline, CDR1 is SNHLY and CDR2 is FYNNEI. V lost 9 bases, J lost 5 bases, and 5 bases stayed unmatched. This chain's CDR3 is CARSPSGRETQYF. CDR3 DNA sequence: TGTGCCAGATCACCTAGCGGGAGGGAGACCCAGTACTTC.

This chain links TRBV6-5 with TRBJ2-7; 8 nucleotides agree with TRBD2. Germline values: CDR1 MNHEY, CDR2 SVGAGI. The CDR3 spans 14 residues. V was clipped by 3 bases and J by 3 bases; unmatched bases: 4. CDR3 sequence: CASSYTGGFYEQYF. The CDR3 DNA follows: TGTGCCAGCAGTTATACGGGAGGGTTCTACGAGCAGTACTTC.

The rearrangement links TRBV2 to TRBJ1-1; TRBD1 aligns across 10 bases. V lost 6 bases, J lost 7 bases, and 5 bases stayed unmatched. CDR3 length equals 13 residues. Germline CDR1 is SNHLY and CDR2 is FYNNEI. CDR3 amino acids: CASSSRDRGEAFF. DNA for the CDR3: TGTGCCAGCAGCTCCCGGGACAGGGGTGAAGCTTTCTTT.

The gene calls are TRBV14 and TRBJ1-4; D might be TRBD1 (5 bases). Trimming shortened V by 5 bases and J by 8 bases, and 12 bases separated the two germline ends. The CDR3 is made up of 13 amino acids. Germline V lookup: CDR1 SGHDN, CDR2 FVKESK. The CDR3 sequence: CASSGQGGEKLFF. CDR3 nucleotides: TGTGCCAGCAGCGGGCAGGGAGGCGAAAAACTGTTTTTT.

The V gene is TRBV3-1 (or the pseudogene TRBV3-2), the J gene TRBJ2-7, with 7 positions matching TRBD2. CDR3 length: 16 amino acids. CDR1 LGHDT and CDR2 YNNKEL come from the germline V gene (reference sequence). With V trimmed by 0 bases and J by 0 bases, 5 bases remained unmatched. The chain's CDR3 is CASSQDPASGSYEQYF. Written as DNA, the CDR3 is TGTGCCAGCAGCCAAGATCCGGCTAGCGGCTCCTACGAGCAGTACTTC.

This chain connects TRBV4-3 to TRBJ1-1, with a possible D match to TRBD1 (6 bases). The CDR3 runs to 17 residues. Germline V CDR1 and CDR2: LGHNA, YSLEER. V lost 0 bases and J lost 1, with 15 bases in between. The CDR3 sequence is CASSQDFRGARNTEAFF. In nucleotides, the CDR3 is TGCGCCAGCAGCCAAGATTTTCGGGGGGCAAGGAACACTGAAGCTTTCTTT.

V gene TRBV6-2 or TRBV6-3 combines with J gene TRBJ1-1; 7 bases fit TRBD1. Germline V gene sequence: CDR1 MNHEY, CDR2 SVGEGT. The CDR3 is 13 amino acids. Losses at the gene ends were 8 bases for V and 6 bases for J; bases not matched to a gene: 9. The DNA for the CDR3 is TGTGCCAGCCGTTCGACAGGGCAGCCTGAAGCTTTCTTT. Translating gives CASRSTGQPEAFF.

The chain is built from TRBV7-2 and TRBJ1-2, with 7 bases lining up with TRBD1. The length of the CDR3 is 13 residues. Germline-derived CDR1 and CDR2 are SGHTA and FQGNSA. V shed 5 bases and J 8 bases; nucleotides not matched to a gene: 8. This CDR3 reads CASSPGQVPGYTF. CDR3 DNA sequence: TGTGCCAGCAGCCCAGGACAGGTTCCGGGCTACACCTTC.

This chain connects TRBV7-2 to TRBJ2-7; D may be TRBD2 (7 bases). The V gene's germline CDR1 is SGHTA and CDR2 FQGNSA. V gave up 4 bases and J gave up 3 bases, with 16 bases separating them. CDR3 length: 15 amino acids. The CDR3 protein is CASSWKGGALYEQYF. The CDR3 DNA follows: TGTGCCAGCAGCTGGAAGGGGGGGGCTCTCTACGAGCAGTACTTC.

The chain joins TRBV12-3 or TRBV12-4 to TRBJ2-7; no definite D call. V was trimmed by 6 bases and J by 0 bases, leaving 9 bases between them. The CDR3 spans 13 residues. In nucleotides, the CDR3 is TGTGCCAGCAGCCCCCCCAGCTCCTACGAGCAGTACTTC. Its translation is CASSPPSSYEQYF.

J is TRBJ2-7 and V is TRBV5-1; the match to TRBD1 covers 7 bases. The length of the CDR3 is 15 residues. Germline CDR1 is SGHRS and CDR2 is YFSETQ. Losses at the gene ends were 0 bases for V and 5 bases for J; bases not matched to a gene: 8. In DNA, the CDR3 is TGCGCCAGCAGCTTGGCTGGCGACAGGGTGAACGAGCAGTACTTC. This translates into CASSLAGDRVNEQYF.

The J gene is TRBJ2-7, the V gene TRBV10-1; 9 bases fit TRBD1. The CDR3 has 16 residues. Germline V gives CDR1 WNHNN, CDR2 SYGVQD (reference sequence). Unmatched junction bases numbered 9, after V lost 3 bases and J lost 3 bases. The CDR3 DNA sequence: TGCGCCAGCAGTGAAAGGGCACAGGGGGCCTTCTACGAGCAGTACTTC. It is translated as CASSERAQGAFYEQYF.

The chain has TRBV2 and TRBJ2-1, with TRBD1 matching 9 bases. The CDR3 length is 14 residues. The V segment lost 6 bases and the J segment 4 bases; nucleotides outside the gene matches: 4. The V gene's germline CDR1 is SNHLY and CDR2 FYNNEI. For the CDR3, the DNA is TGTGCCAGCAGCCGACAGGGGGGATACAATGAGCAGTTCTTC. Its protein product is CASSRQGGYNEQFF. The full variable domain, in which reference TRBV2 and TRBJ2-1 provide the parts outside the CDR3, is EPEVTQTPSHQVTQMGQEVILRCVPISNHLYFYWYRQILGQKVEFLVSFYNNEISEKSEIFDDQFSVERPDGSNFTLKIRSTKLEDSAMYFCASSRQGGYNEQFFGPGTRLTVL.

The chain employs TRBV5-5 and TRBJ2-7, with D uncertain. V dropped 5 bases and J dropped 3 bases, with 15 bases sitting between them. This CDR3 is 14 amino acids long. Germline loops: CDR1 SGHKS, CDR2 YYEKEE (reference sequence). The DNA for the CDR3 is TGTGCCAGCAGTAACCGGGTCGTAAACTACGAGCAGTACTTC. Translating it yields CASSNRVVNYEQYF. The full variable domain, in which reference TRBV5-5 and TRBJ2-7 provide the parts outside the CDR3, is DAGVTQSPTHLIKTRGQQVTLRCSPISGHKSVSWYQQVLGQGPQFIFQYYEKEERGRGNFPDRFSARQFPNYSSELNVNALLLGDSALYLCASSNRVVNYEQYFGPGTRLTVT.

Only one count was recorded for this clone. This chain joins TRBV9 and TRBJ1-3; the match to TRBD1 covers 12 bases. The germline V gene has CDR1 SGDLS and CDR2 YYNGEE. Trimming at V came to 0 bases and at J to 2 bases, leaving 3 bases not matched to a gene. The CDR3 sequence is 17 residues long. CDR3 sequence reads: CASSVDRDRGPGNTIYF. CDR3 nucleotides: TGTGCCAGCAGCGTAGATAGGGACAGGGGGCCTGGAAACACCATATATTTT.

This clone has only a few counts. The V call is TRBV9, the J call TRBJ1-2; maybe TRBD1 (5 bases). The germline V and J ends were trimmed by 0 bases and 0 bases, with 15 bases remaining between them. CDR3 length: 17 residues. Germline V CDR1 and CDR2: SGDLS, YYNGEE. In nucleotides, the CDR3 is TGTGCCAGCAGCGTAGATGACGCGGGGGAAGCTAACTATGGCTACACCTTC. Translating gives CASSVDDAGEANYGYTF.

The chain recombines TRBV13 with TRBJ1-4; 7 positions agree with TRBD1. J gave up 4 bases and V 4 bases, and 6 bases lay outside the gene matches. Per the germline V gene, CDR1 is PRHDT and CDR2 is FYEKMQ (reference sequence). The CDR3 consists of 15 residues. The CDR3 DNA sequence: TGTGCCAGCAGCTCTACAGGGGCCTTTAATGAAAAACTGTTTTTT. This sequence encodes CASSSTGAFNEKLFF.